This T cell receptor (beta chain) was recovered during a study of T cell changes during pregnancy in multiple sclerosis. Profiled with immunoSEQ multiplex PCR; TCRdb holds only in-frame clones, not every one. The data hold over 100,000 clones, with about 94% observed a single time. The TCR sequence derives from a female donor with multiple sclerosis, enrolled in a pregnancy study. This material consisted of peripheral blood, taken in the third trimester of pregnancy.

The CDR3 bases are TGCGCCAGCAGCCCTACGGACAGGGAAGAAGGCTACACCTTC. Translating it yields CASSPTDREEGYTF. V and J are TRBV5-1 and TRBJ1-2; 8 nucleotides align to TRBD1. Trimming removed 4 bases from V and 8 bases from J; junction bases left unmatched: 10. Germline CDR1 reads SGHRS; CDR2 reads YFSETQ. The CDR3 totals 14 residues.